One T cell receptor beta chain is described in this entry. It has no known antigen specificity. It has no much larger one-base neighbor in the sample; base qualities were not kept. Ophthalmopathy patients had moderately to severely active disease, with a Clinical Activity Score of 3 or more, a NOSPECS grade of 4 or more, and a disease duration of less than 3 months. The study excluded patients with uncontrolled infections, other autoimmune diseases, pregnancy or lactation. Clinical symptoms, serum thyroxine and TRAb, thyroid ultrasound, and orbital computed tomography formed the basis for the diagnoses. Ficoll-Paque density gradient centrifugation was used to isolate PBMCs from around 10 ml of fresh peripheral blood. Total RNA was extracted using Trizol reagent, and RNA quality was assessed on an Agilent 2100 Bioanalyzer. Trimmed from V: 4 bases; trimmed from J: 5 bases; junction bases lacking a gene match: 14. The germline V gene yields SGHDT for CDR1 and YYEEEE for CDR2. Its CDR3 holds 17 amino acids, cysteine through phenylalanine. Only the CDR3 portion is preserved as DNA: 51 bases, with reading frame beginning at the first base.

The data were taken from a study of T cells in Graves' hyperthyroidism and ophthalmopathy (dated by TCRdb to about 2019). For the study in its entirety: Peripheral blood samples were taken at the time of initial diagnosis, prior to any treatment. After sampling, hyperthyroidism patients received methimazole starting at 30 mg daily, and ophthalmopathy patients received high-dose intravenous methylprednisolone. The paper reports TCR Vbeta CDR3 sequencing of over 130 peripheral blood samples: 43 ophthalmopathy, fewer than 80 hyperthyroidism and around 17 progressor patients. To identify distinguishing TCR V-J signatures, a discovery cohort of 100 patients was used, comprising 40 to 45 with Graves' ophthalmopathy and some 60 with stable Graves' hyperthyroidism. Thyroid tissue and blood T-cell repertoires from six Graves' hyperthyroidism patients were also compared in the study. The 100 discovery patients were randomly divided into training and test sets at a 7:3 ratio. An independent validation cohort of 18 to 20 hyperthyroidism patients and 17 patients who later progressed to ophthalmopathy tested prospective prediction of ophthalmopathy. General findings and caveats noted by the study authors: A model built on a 13 V-J signature distinguished ophthalmopathy from stable hyperthyroidism, reaching about 88% sensitivity and 81% to 83% specificity in cross-validation and 80%/75% in testing. Blood samples also contained most of the expanded thyroid clonotypes (frequency above 0.001), which suggests that blood repertoires may reflect thyroid immune responses. Sample size was not statistically predetermined, and blinding of investigators to group allocation was not performed. In validation, the model predicted progression to ophthalmopathy a median of about 6.5 months before onset, with roughly 71% sensitivity and about 72% specificity.

TCR beta CDR3 regions were amplified from RNA transcripts. The first round of RT-PCR for the TCR CDR3 was performed with the HTBI primer set and the Qiagen OneStep RT-PCR kit. The libraries were constructed in a second round of multiplex PCR and then size-selected and purified. Sequencing of the libraries was done on an Illumina HiSeq2000 using paired-end 100 bp reads. As for how the authors treated the data: Raw data were processed with SOAPnuke, discarding reads with adapters, uncalled bases, mean Phred below 15, or no exact constant-primer or identifier match. High-quality paired reads were merged using COPE v1.2.5, and each unique nucleotide sequence was defined as a clonotype. Clonotypes were aligned to IMGT TRBV, TRBD and TRBJ reference segments using MiTCR v1.1. The analysis was restricted to V-J combinations with a frequency above 0.0001, which together covered 99.2% of the repertoires. The TCS score was defined as F50 (clonal expansion) divided by E x V (chaos), with BLOSUM62-based TCRdist calculated between CDR3 peptides within each V-J. Welch's t-statistics and random forest reduced around 510 V-J features to 13, which were used in a naive Bayes classifier (R e1071). TCRdb reworked the public reads: Q25 trimming with fastp, MiXCR clone assembly, productive beta chains retained. Every CDR3 protein is listed once, alongside the most common genes and DNA of its rows. The V and J calls come from TCRdb's annotation, not from the publication. Recorded for this sample are 490,000 or so distinct CDR3 sequences; around a fifth of them occurred a single time. The top ten clones comprise around 50% of the sample.

The origin of this receptor is a woman in her 70s with Graves' ophthalmopathy. Material for sequencing was blood. Recombination joined TRBV5-6 with TRBJ2-7; TRBD2 lines up with 11 middle nucleotides. The CDR3 protein sequence reads: CASSLGVPGLAVHEQYF. In nucleotides, the sequence is TGTGCCAGCAGCCTGGGAGTCCCGGGACTAGCGGTTCACGAGCAGTACTTC. When the CDR3 is completed using the reference TRBV5-6 and TRBJ2-7 genes on either side, the full variable domain is DAGVTQSPTHLIKTRGQQVTLRCSPKSGHDTVSWYQQALGQGPQFIFQYYEEEERQRGNFPDRFSGHQFPNYSSELNVNALLLGDSALYLCASSLGVPGLAVHEQYFGPGTRLTVT.